The 30 T cell receptor beta chains below all came from one sample that was sequenced in a study of CD8+ T cells in alopecia areata. The treatment here: oral pan-JAK inhibitor, 5-10 mg twice daily. Following extraction, RNA underwent reverse transcription to cDNA, which served as the sequencing template. Sequencing was performed with immunoSEQ multiplex PCR; in TCRdb, only in-frame clones are kept and a portion is missing. The table lists about 220,000 clones, roughly 56% of them singletons, with 1.6% in the top ten. This specimen was CD4+ T cells sorted from blood, taken at week 4, from a patient treated with tofacitinib. Receptors were obtained from a human donor with alopecia areata.

The CDR3 loop is CASTGGISYNEQFF. CDR3 DNA sequence: TGCGCCAGCACAGGGGGCATCTCCTACAATGAGCAGTTCTTC. J is TRBJ2-1 and V is TRBV5-1; 8 nucleotides agree with TRBD1. CDR1 SGHRS and CDR2 YFSETQ come from the germline V gene. With 6 bases clipped from V and 0 bases from J, the junction kept 2 bases outside the gene matches. The CDR3 has 14 residues.

The J gene is TRBJ2-3, the V gene TRBV15, with D possibly being TRBD2 (6 bases). Trimming removed 4 bases from V and 7 bases from J, with 15 bases in between. Germline CDR1 reads LNHNV; CDR2 reads YYDKDF (reference sequence). The length of the CDR3 is 14 residues. The CDR3 region is CATSKQRALHTQYF. The CDR3, as DNA: TGTGCCACCAGCAAACAGCGGGCACTACATACGCAGTATTTT. Drawing the rest from reference TRBV15 and TRBJ2-3, the complete variable domain is DAMVIQNPRYQVTQFGKPVTLSCSQTLNHNVMYWYQQKSSQAPKLLFHYYDKDFNNEADTPDNFQSRRPNTSFCFLDIRSPGLGDTAMYLCATSKQRALHTQYFGPGTRLTVL.

This chain links TRBV7-2 with TRBJ1-4, with a weak D call TRBD1 (5 bases). CDR1 is SGHTA and CDR2 is FQGNSA in the germline V gene. V was clipped by 5 bases and J by 0 bases, with 13 bases between them. CDR3 length equals 16 residues. CDR3 sequence: CASSPRQIATNEKLFF. As DNA, the CDR3 is TGTGCCAGCAGCCCTCGACAGATTGCAACTAATGAAAAACTGTTTTTT.

This clone was counted a few times. This chain links TRBV7-2 with TRBJ2-5; D is ambiguous. CDR1 is SGHTA, CDR2 FQGNSA, per germline. This CDR3 comprises 13 residues. Trimming cost V 1 base and J 5 bases, with 8 bases left between them. DNA for the CDR3: TGTGCCAGCAGCTTAGTACTTGCGGAGACCCAGTACTTC. Translation: CASSLVLAETQYF.

V gene TRBV30 combines with J gene TRBJ1-2; 8 bases are a match to TRBD1. The V segment lost 4 bases and the J segment 8 bases; nucleotides outside the gene matches: 3. The germline V gene has CDR1 GTSNPN and CDR2 SVGIG (reference sequence). The CDR3 contains 11 residues. The CDR3 region is CAWKTGEGYTF. The CDR3 DNA is TGTGCCTGGAAGACAGGGGAGGGCTACACCTTC.

The chain carries TRBV11-2 and TRBJ1-2, with D hard to call. The CDR3 loop spans 12 amino acids. V was pared by 6 bases and J by 5 bases, with 10 bases between. Germline CDR1 is SGHAT and CDR2 is FQNNGV. Written as DNA, the CDR3 is TGTGCCAGCAGTTCATCCTGGTATGGCTACACCTTC. It yields the protein CASSSSWYGYTF.

The chain uses TRBV6-1 and TRBJ2-2; TRBD1 agrees at 8 bases. Trimming at V came to 6 bases and at J to 5 bases, leaving 2 bases not matched to a gene. Germline CDR1 and CDR2: MNHNS and SASEGT. The CDR3 has 13 residues. CDR3 nucleotide sequence: TGTGCCAGCAGAAGACAGGGGACCGGGGAGCTGTTTTTT. It codes for CASRRQGTGELFF.

Worth noting for this clone: Other DNA variants within this sample encode the same CDR3. The chain joins TRBV29-1 to TRBJ2-7, with D perhaps matching TRBD2 (5 bases). Germline assignment: CDR1 SQVTM and CDR2 ANQGSEA. The CDR3 is made up of 13 amino acids. V lost 1 base, J lost 2 bases, and 9 bases lay in between. The CDR3 loop is CSVEGPGTYEQYF. In nucleotides, the CDR3 is TGCAGCGTTGAAGGGCCCGGGACCTACGAGCAGTACTTC.

This chain uses TRBV11-1 with TRBJ2-7; D is undetermined. The CDR3 is 13 residues long. CDR1 is SGHAT, CDR2 FQDESV, per germline (reference sequence). V was cut by 6 bases and J by 2 bases, with 11 bases left in between. CDR3 region: CASSSGPTYEQYF. CDR3 nucleotide sequence: TGTGCCAGCAGTTCAGGACCGACCTACGAGCAGTACTTC.

This clone occurred a few times. V is TRBV7-3 and J is TRBJ2-6, with D possibly being TRBD2 (6 bases). The V gene's germline CDR1 is SGHTA and CDR2 FQGTGA. The CDR3 is 16 residues long. Deletions cut 8 bases from V and 0 bases from J, with 14 bases between. CDR3 bases: TGTGCCAGCGGAGGGGCTAGCACCTCTGGGGCCAACGTCCTGACTTTC. The encoded protein is CASGGASTSGANVLTF.

This clone was detected a few times. V gene TRBV25-1 combines with J gene TRBJ2-7; TRBD2 is a possible D gene (5 bases). CDR1 and CDR2 from the germline V gene are MGHDK and SYGVNS. Trimming took 1 base from V and 0 from J, leaving 7 bases between them. The CDR3 covers 14 residues. CDR3 bases: TGTGCCAGCAGTGAATTGGGGAGCTCCTACGAGCAGTACTTC. Translated: CASSELGSSYEQYF.

This clone was counted many times. The chain couples TRBV10-3 to TRBJ2-7; no firm D call. The CDR3 is made up of 12 amino acids. The germline V gene encodes CDR1 ENHRY and CDR2 SYGVKD. Trimming pared 10 bases from V and 2 bases from J, leaving 12 bases between. CDR3 region: CATASTTYEQYF. CDR3 nucleotides: TGTGCCACCGCCTCTACTACCTACGAGCAGTACTTC.

In its sample, this clone was seen many times. The chain carries TRBV29-1 and TRBJ1-1, with a tentative D call TRBD1 (5 bases). CDR1 SQVTM and CDR2 ANQGSEA come from the germline V gene. The CDR3 covers 11 residues. The V end lost 7 bases, the J end lost 5 bases, and 11 bases lay between the germline ends. CDR3 nucleotide sequence: TGCAGCGGGGGGTATCTAACTGAAGCTTTCTTT. It translates to CSGGYLTEAFF.

The chain combines TRBV29-1 with TRBJ2-7; TRBD1 matches 8 bases. J was trimmed by 2 bases and V by 7 bases; bases with no gene match: 4. CDR1 is SQVTM and CDR2 is ANQGSEA in the germline V gene. The CDR3 totals 12 residues. CDR3 in DNA: TGCAGCGCTGGCAGGGGGCCCTACGAGCAGTACTTC. Encoded protein: CSAGRGPYEQYF.

The gene calls are TRBV29-1 and TRBJ2-3; D is unresolved. CDR1 SQVTM and CDR2 ANQGSEA come from the germline V gene. V was trimmed by 3 bases and J by 1 base, leaving 11 bases between them. The CDR3 extends over 14 amino acids. The CDR3 sequence: CSVDTWLGTDTQYF. Written as DNA, the CDR3 is TGCAGCGTTGATACTTGGTTGGGCACAGATACGCAGTATTTT.

The J gene is TRBJ2-1, the V gene TRBV5-1; TRBD2 agrees at 9 bases. Germline V lookup: CDR1 SGHRS, CDR2 YFSETQ. This CDR3 is 17 amino acids long. V lost 0 bases, J lost 4 bases, and 8 bases stayed unmatched. CDR3 protein: CASSLALGTSLYNEQFF. The CDR3 DNA reads as TGCGCCAGCAGCTTGGCCCTGGGGACTAGCTTGTACAATGAGCAGTTCTTC.

The rearrangement joins TRBV27 to TRBJ1-6; D is undetermined. The germline CDR1 and CDR2 sequences are MNHEY and SMNVEV (reference sequence). The CDR3 consists of 15 residues. V was cut by 6 bases and J by 8 bases, with 17 bases left in between. CDR3 nucleotide sequence: TGTGCCAGCAGCCTCGGGCCGATATCTCATTCACCCCTCCACTTT. Protein product: CASSLGPISHSPLHF.

The chain carries TRBV7-2 and TRBJ2-2; D is undetermined. V was trimmed by 0 bases and J by 6 bases, leaving 5 bases between them. This CDR3 contains 13 residues. CDR1 is SGHTA and CDR2 is FQGNSA in the germline V gene. The CDR3 region is CASSLAEAGELFF. As DNA, the CDR3 is TGTGCCAGCAGCTTAGCAGAGGCCGGGGAGCTGTTTTTT.

Only a few counts were recorded for this clone. Distinct nucleotide sequences in the sample also encode this CDR3. The chain combines TRBV25-1 with TRBJ2-7; D not resolved. Germline assignment: CDR1 MGHDK and CDR2 SYGVNS. V lost 4 bases to trimming and J lost 2 bases, with 6 bases between them. CDR3 length: 12 residues. This CDR3 is CASSGSPYEQYF. CDR3 in DNA: TGTGCCAGCAGTGGCAGTCCCTACGAGCAGTACTTC.

This clone was seen a few times. V and J are TRBV19 and TRBJ1-5, with 7 bases identical to TRBD1. CDR1 and CDR2 from the germline V gene are LNHDA and SQIVND (reference sequence). CDR3 length equals 16 residues. V lost 5 bases and J lost 4; bases outside the gene matches: 11. CDR3 in DNA: TGTGCCAGTAGTCTATCACCGGGACAGTCGAATCAGCCCCAGCATTTT. As protein: CASSLSPGQSNQPQHF.

This clone has more than one count but fewer than ten. The rearrangement links TRBV6-1 to TRBJ1-1, with a possible D match to TRBD1 (6 bases). Germline lookup yields CDR1 MNHNS and CDR2 SASEGT. The CDR3 totals 14 residues. The V gene lost 6 bases and the J gene lost 7 bases, with 18 bases spanning the gap. The CDR3 region is CASRVTGINREAFF. CDR3 nucleotides: TGTGCCAGCAGGGTTACAGGGATTAACCGTGAAGCTTTCTTT.

The CDR3 DNA sequence: TGTGCCAGCCGGGACACCACCACTGAAGCTTTCTTT. Translated, it gives CASRDTTTEAFF. The genes are TRBV6-5 and TRBJ1-1; possibly TRBD1 for D (6 bases). Germline lookup yields CDR1 MNHEY and CDR2 SVGAGI. V lost 8 bases and J 4 bases, leaving 11 bases between the germline ends. The CDR3 totals 12 residues.

This clone was detected a few times. The chain is built from TRBV5-7 and TRBJ2-5; D may be TRBD2 (5 bases). TRBV5-7 is annotated as an ORF whose role is uncertain. CDR3 length equals 15 residues. Trimming stripped 0 bases from V and 3 bases from J, with 12 bases between. The DNA of the CDR3 is TGTGCCAGCAGCTTGGCCGGGAAGGGAAAAGAGACCCAGTACTTC. Translation gives CASSLAGKGKETQYF.

This clone turned up a few times. V and J are TRBV11-1 and TRBJ2-1, with 9 bases identical to TRBD2. This CDR3 is built from 14 residues. Looked up from germline, CDR1 is SGHAT and CDR2 is FQDESV (reference sequence). Unmatched junction bases numbered 2, after V lost 2 bases and J lost 6 bases. DNA of the CDR3: TGTGCCAGCAGCTTAACTAGCGGGCCCAATGAGCAGTTCTTC. Its protein product is CASSLTSGPNEQFF. Drawing the rest from reference TRBV11-1 and TRBJ2-1, the complete variable domain is EAEVAQSPRYKITEKSQAVAFWCDPISGHATLYWYRQILGQGPELLVQFQDESVVDDSQLPKDRFSAERLKGVDSTLKIQPAELGDSAMYLCASSLTSGPNEQFFGPGTRLTVL.

This clone was recorded at least ten times. The sample has other DNA sequences that encode this CDR3 too. V gene TRBV28 combines with J gene TRBJ1-1; 8 bases fit TRBD1. CDR1 is MDHEN, CDR2 SYDVKM, per germline. The CDR3 runs 15 residues. The V segment lost 10 bases and the J segment 4 bases; nucleotides outside the gene matches: 14. Written as DNA, the CDR3 is TGTGCCACCCTAGGACAGGGAGGCGTGAGCACTGAAGCTTTCTTT. Encoded protein: CATLGQGGVSTEAFF.

The chain combines TRBV29-1 with TRBJ2-3, with 11 positions matching TRBD2. Germline V lookup: CDR1 SQVTM, CDR2 ANQGSEA. The CDR3 has 14 residues. After removal of 8 bases from V and 1 base from J, the junction contained 5 bases not matched to a gene. CDR3 sequence: CSTVLAGGTDTQYF. In nucleotides, the CDR3 is TGCAGCACGGTACTAGCGGGGGGCACAGATACGCAGTATTTT.

This chain connects TRBV9 to TRBJ1-3, with D unresolved. Trimming removed 4 bases at V and 3 bases at J, with 14 bases between. The CDR3 extends over 15 amino acids. Germline loops: CDR1 SGDLS, CDR2 YYNGEE. Here the CDR3 DNA reads TGTGCCAGCAGCTCAGGCGGTAATCGTGGAAACACCATATATTTT. It codes for CASSSGGNRGNTIYF. Together with reference TRBV9 and TRBJ1-3, the CDR3 gives the full variable domain: DSGVTQTPKHLITATGQRVTLRCSPRSGDLSVYWYQQSLDQGLQFLIQYYNGEERAKGNILERFSAQQFPDLHSELNLSSLELGDSALYFCASSSGGNRGNTIYFGEGSWLTVV.

The V call is TRBV5-1, the J call TRBJ1-1; 7 nucleotides agree with TRBD1. From germline, CDR1 is SGHRS and CDR2 YFSETQ. The CDR3 loop spans 13 amino acids. The V and J ends lost 5 bases and 6 bases, in that order; junction bases with no gene match: 7. The CDR3 region has the DNA TGCGCCAGCAGACCACAGGGGAGCGCTGAAGCTTTCTTT. Its translation is CASRPQGSAEAFF.

A few counts support this clone. The chain employs TRBV6-1 and TRBJ2-3; 9 bases are shared with TRBD2. Looked up from germline, CDR1 is MNHNS and CDR2 is SASEGT. V was pared by 6 bases and J by 2 bases, with 6 bases of the junction left unmatched. The CDR3 totals 15 residues. CDR3 coding DNA: TGTGCCAGCAGCTCTAGCGGGGACGTCACAGATACGCAGTATTTT. Its protein is CASSSSGDVTDTQYF.

The gene calls are TRBV6-1 and TRBJ2-7; 7 bases agree with TRBD1. CDR1 MNHNS and CDR2 SASEGT come from the germline V gene. The CDR3 contains 11 residues. CDR3 nucleotides: TGTGCAAGCGACAGGGCGGGCGAGCAGTACTTC. Its translation is CASDRAGEQYF.